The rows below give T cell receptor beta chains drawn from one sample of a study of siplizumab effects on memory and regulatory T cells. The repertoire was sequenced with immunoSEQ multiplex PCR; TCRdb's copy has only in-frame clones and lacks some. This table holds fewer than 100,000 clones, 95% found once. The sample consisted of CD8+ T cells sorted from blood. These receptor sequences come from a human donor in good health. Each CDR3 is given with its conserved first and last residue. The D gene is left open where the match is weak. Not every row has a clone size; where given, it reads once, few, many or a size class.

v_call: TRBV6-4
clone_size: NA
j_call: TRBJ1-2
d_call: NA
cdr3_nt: TGTGCCAGCAGTGACTCGAGCAGGGGTATTCACAAAGGAGGCTACACCTTC
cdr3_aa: CASSDSSRGIHKGGYTF

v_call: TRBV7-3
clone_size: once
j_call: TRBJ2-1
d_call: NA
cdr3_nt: TGTGCCAGCAGCTTAGGTGGCGAGACTGAGCAGTTCTTC
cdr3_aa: CASSLGGETEQFF

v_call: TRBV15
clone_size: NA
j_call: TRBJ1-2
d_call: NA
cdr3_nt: TGTGCCACCAGTAACGGATTCGAACGCCTTAACTATGGCTACACCTTC
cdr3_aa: CATSNGFERLNYGYTF

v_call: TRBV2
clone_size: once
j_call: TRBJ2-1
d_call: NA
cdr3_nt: TGTGCCAGCAGGAAGCTGGACAGCCCCTACAATGAGCAGTTCTTC
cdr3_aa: CASRKLDSPYNEQFF

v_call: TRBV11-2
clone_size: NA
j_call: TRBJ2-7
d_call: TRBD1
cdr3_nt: TGTGCCAGCAGCTTTGGCATTGAGACAGGGGAATTTGTGGAGCAGTACTTC
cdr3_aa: CASSFGIETGEFVEQYF

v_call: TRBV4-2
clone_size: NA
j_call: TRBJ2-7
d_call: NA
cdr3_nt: TGTGCCAGCAGCCAAGGAGACTCGGGACAAAGCGAGCAGTACTTC
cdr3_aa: CASSQGDSGQSEQYF

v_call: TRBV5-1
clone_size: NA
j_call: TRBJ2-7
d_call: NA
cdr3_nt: TGCGCCAGCAGCTCCCGCGCTACTCTAGAGGCCTCCTACGAGCAGTACTTC
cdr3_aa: CASSSRATLEASYEQYF

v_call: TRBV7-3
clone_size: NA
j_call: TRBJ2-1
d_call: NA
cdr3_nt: TGTGCCAGCAGCTTAATTCCCTCCCTAAACAATGAGCAGTTCTTC
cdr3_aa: CASSLIPSLNNEQFF

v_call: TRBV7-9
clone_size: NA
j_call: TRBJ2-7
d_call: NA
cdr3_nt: TGTGCCAGCATCGGATCAAGTCCCTACGAGCAGTACTTC
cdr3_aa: CASIGSSPYEQYF

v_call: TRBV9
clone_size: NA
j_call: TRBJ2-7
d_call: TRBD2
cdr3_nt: TGTGCCAGCAGCGTAGCACTAGCGGGGGACTACGAGCAGTACTTC
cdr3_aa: CASSVALAGDYEQYF

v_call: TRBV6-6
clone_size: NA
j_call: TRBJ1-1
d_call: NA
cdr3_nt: TGTGCCAGCAGACTGAGTGAGGAGTGGAACACTGAAGCTTTCTTT
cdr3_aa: CASRLSEEWNTEAFF

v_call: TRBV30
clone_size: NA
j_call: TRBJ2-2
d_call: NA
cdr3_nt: TGTGCCTGGAGTGTAATTTCGCGGGAGCTGTTTTTT
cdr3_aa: CAWSVISRELFF

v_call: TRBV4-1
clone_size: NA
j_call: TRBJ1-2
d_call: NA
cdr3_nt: TGCGCCAGCAGCCACGAGCAGGGTGGGGGCTATGGCTACACCTTC
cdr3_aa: CASSHEQGGGYGYTF

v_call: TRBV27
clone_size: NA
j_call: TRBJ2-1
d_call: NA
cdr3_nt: TGTGCCAGCAGTTTCGGGACTCGGGGGTACAATGAGCAGTTCTTC
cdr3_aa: CASSFGTRGYNEQFF

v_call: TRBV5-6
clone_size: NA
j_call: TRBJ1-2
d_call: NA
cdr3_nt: TGTGCCAGCGGACCCCGCGAGAGGGGCGACTATGGCTACACCTTC
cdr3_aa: CASGPRERGDYGYTF

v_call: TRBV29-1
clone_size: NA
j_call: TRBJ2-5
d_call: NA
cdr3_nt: TGCAGCGTTGTTGATGGACTGAAGGGGACCCAGTACTTC
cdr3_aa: CSVVDGLKGTQYF